The TCR beta chain under discussion was sequenced for a study of blood T cell repertoires in COVID-19. Study summary: The cDNA or gDNA used as material had been derived from T cells, B-cell-depleted T cells, or PBMCs.

In the source study's methods: Reference gene primer amplification gave estimated nucleated cell counts. TCRdb keeps only in-frame clones here, not all; method: immunoSEQ multiplex PCR. V and J calls and clone size come straight from that table; D and trimming were deduced from the DNA. Altogether 120,000 to 150,000 clones are present, about 80% being singletons, with the ten largest covering almost 6.5%. CDR1 and CDR2 (germline): MNHEY, SVGEGT. V was shortened by 6 bases and J by 3 bases, with 4 bases between the two germline ends. CDR3 length: 11 residues. The TCR comes from a human donor in a cohort sampled during active COVID-19. The chain joins TRBV6-2 or TRBV6-3 to TRBJ2-3; no firm D call. The sample taken for sequencing was peripheral blood. CDR3 residues: CASSSTDTQYF. The CDR3 bases are TGTGCCAGCAGCTCTACAGATACGCAGTATTTT.